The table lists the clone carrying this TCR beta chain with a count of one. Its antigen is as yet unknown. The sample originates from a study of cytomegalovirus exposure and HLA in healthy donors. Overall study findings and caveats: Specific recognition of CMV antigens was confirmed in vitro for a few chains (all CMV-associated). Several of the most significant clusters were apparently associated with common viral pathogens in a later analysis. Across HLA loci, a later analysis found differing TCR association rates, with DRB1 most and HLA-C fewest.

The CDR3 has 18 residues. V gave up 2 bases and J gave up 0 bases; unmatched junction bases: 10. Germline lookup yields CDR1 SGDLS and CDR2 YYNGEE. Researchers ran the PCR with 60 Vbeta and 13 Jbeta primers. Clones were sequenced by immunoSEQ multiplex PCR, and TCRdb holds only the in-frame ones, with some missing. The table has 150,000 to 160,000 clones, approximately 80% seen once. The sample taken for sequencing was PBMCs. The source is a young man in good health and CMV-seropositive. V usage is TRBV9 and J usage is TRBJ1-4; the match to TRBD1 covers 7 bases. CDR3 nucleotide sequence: TGTGCCAGCAGCGTTGGAGGGGGCGAAGGAGCAACTAATGAAAAACTGTTTTTT. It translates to CASSVGGGEGATNEKLFF.